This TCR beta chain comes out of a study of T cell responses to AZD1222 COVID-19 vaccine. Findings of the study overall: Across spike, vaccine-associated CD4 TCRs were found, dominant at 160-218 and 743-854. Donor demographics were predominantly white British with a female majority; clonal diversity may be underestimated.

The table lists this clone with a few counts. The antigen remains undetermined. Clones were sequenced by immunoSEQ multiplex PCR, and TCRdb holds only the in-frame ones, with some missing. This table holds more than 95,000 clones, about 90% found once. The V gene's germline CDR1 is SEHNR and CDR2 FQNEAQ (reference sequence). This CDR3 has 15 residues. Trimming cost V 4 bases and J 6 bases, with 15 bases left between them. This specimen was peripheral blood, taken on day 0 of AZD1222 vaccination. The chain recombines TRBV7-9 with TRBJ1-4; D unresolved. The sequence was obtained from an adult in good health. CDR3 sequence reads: CASSSQQLTHEKLFF. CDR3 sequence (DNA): TGTGCCAGCAGCTCTCAACAGTTGACTCATGAAAAACTGTTTTTT.